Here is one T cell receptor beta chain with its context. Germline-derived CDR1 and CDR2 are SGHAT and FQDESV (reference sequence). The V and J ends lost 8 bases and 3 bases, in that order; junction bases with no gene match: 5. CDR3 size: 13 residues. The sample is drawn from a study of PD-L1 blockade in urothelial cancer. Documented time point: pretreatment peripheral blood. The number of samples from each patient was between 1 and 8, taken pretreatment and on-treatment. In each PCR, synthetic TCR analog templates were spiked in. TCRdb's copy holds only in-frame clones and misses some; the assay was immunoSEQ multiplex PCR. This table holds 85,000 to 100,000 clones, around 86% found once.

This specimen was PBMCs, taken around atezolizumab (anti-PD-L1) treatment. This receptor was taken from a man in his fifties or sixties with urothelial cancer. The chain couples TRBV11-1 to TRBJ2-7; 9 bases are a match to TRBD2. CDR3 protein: CASGTSYIYEQYF. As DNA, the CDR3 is TGTGCCAGCGGGACTAGCTATATCTACGAGCAGTACTTC.